This T cell receptor beta chain was found in a study of T cell responses to AZD1222 COVID-19 vaccine. Germline CDR1 and CDR2: SGHTA and FQGTGA. V lost 2 bases and J lost 3; bases outside the gene matches: 0. The CDR3 is made up of 14 amino acids. Profiling relied on immunoSEQ multiplex PCR, and the TCRdb table lists in-frame clones only, not all of them. Seen here are around 220,000 clones, approximately 94% observed once, and the top ten hold approximately 1.7%. Source: peripheral blood, taken 28 days after the second dose of the MenACWY control vaccine. This sequence was found in an adult who received the MenACWY meningococcal vaccine as a control. The V and J genes are TRBV7-3 and TRBJ2-5, with TRBD2 matching over 10 bases. The CDR3 DNA reads TGTGCCAGCAGCTTAGGACTAGCGGAAGAGACCCAGTACTTC. Its protein product is CASSLGLAEETQYF.